Listed below are T cell receptor beta chains from one sample, sequenced in a study of OX40 agonist ivuxolimab in advanced cancers. Data came from immunoSEQ multiplex PCR; TCRdb stores just in-frame clones and leaves some out. The data show tens of thousands of clones, just under 85% seen once. The material sequenced was CD4+ or CD8+ T cells sorted from blood, taken in a trial of the OX40 agonist ivuxolimab. These receptors all stem from an adult with an advanced solid tumor such as melanoma, head and neck, liver or kidney cancer. CDR3s include the opening cysteine and the closing phenylalanine or tryptophan. The D gene is left open where the match is weak. Expanded clones are given a class, and other clones once, few, many or no size at all.

NA | TRBJ1-1 | TRBD1 | TRBV28 | TGTGCCAGCAGTTATTGGACAGGGGGCAACACTGAAGCTTTCTTT | CASSYWTGGNTEAFF
NA | TRBJ2-1 | NA | TRBV11-3 | TGTGCCAGCAGCTTAGATGGAAAAAACGGGCAGTTCTTC | CASSLDGKNGQFF
NA | TRBJ1-5 | TRBD1 | TRBV2 | TGTGCCAGCCAGGGGGATAGCAATCAGCCCCAGCATTTT | CASQGDSNQPQHF
once | TRBJ1-2 | NA | TRBV5-5 | TGTGCCAGCAGCTTGGGGGCTACCAACTATGGCTACACCTTC | CASSLGATNYGYTF
NA | TRBJ1-2 | NA | TRBV9 | TGTGCCAGCAGCTCCCCGGTCTATGGCTACACCTTC | CASSSPVYGYTF
NA | TRBJ2-6 | TRBD1 | TRBV29-1 | TGCAGCGTTCTTGACAGGGCCGAATCTGGGGCCAACGTCCTGACTTTC | CSVLDRAESGANVLTF
NA | TRBJ2-7 | TRBD1 | TRBV2 | TGTGCCAGCCTGGGGGACAGGAGGGATTCCGAGCAGTACTTC | CASLGDRRDSEQYF
once | TRBJ2-6 | NA | TRBV6-1 | TGTGCCAGCAGTGGTCAGGCCTCTGGGGCCAACGTCCTGACTTTC | CASSGQASGANVLTF
NA | TRBJ2-1 | TRBD2 | TRBV28 | TGTGCCAGCAGTTCTAGCGGGAGAGATAATAATGAGCAGTTCTTC | CASSSSGRDNNEQFF
NA | TRBJ2-5 | NA | TRBV5-1 | TGCGCCAGCAGCTTTGTTGGGGCGCTGGAGACCCAGTACTTC | CASSFVGALETQYF
few | TRBJ1-2 | NA | TRBV9 | TGTGCCAGCAGCGTCTTTAACTATGGCTACACCTTC | CASSVFNYGYTF
NA | TRBJ2-5 | TRBD1 | TRBV7-2 | TGTGCCAGCAGCTTATGGGACAGGGAAGAGACCCAGTACTTC | CASSLWDREETQYF
NA | TRBJ1-5 | TRBD1 | TRBV10-3 | TGTGCCGCCAGGGGGGGAATAGGAAGCAATCAGCCCCAGCATTTT | CAARGGIGSNQPQHF
NA | TRBJ1-5 | NA | TRBV28 | TGTGCCAGCAGTCCCAGCCTTGGTCGCAATCAGCCCCAGCATTTT | CASSPSLGRNQPQHF
NA | TRBJ2-7 | TRBD2 | TRBV5-4 | TGTGCCAGCAGCTTGCCCCCCACTAGCGGTACCTACGAGCAGTACTTC | CASSLPPTSGTYEQYF
NA | TRBJ1-2 | NA | TRBV28 | TGTGCCAGCAGCCCAGGGGTTAGAGGCTACACCTTC | CASSPGVRGYTF
NA | TRBJ2-1 | NA | TRBV6-1 | TGTGCCAGCAGTGGACAAGAGATGATCAACAATGAGCAGTTCTTC | CASSGQEMINNEQFF
NA | TRBJ2-3 | TRBD2 | TRBV6-6 | TGTGCCAGCAGTTACTCTCTCGCGGGAGGGCAAGATACGCAGTATTTT | CASSYSLAGGQDTQYF
NA | TRBJ1-2 | NA | TRBV19 | TGTGCCAGTAGTATTACTGGGGTTGCTGACGGCTACACCTTC | CASSITGVADGYTF
few | TRBJ1-5 | NA | TRBV5-6 | TGTGCCAGCAGCTTGCGGGGAGACGGATATCAGCCCCAGCATTTT | CASSLRGDGYQPQHF
NA | TRBJ1-5 | NA | TRBV2 | TGTGCCAGCAGTGACGAGTATAGCAATCAGCCCCAGCATTTT | CASSDEYSNQPQHF
NA | TRBJ2-4 | TRBD1 | TRBV27 | TGTGCCAGCAGGGCCTACCTCACAGGGGGCGCGGTAAACATTCAGTACTTC | CASRAYLTGGAVNIQYF
medium-sized | TRBJ2-7 | TRBD1 | TRBV19 | TGTGCCAGTAGTATAACAGGGGGCCCGGCGGGAGTCACCTCCTACGAGCAGTACTTC | CASSITGGPAGVTSYEQYF
once | TRBJ1-4 | TRBD1 | TRBV19 | TGTGCCAGTAGGCGGGACAGGGGGCGTGAAAAACTGTTTTTT | CASRRDRGREKLFF
NA | TRBJ2-5 | NA | TRBV11-2 | TGTGCCAGCAGCGTACAACTGGGGCGGGAGACCCAGTACTTC | CASSVQLGRETQYF
NA | TRBJ2-7 | TRBD1 | TRBV7-3 | TGTGCCAGCAGCTTAGTACCCAGCATAGGACAGGCCTACGAGCAGTACTTC | CASSLVPSIGQAYEQYF
NA | TRBJ1-2 | TRBD1 | TRBV11-3 | TGTGCCAGCAGCTGGACAGGGGGAAAGGGGTATGGCTACACCTTC | CASSWTGGKGYGYTF
NA | TRBJ2-3 | NA | TRBV11-3 | TGTGCCAGCAGCTTAGTCCCAGATACGCAGTATTTT | CASSLVPDTQYF
once | TRBJ1-1 | TRBD1 | TRBV30 | TGTGCCTGTTTGCCGGGACAGGGCCTCGCATTGAACACTGAAGCTTTCTTT | CACLPGQGLALNTEAFF
NA | TRBJ2-7 | TRBD2 | TRBV19 | TGTGCCAGTAGTATCTATCCGGGACTAGCGGGAGGGCCCGCCTACGAGCAGTACTTC | CASSIYPGLAGGPAYEQYF
NA | TRBJ1-5 | NA | TRBV30 | TGTGCCTGGAGTGTAGTCGGTGGGCTTCGGCAGCCCCAGCATTTT | CAWSVVGGLRQPQHF
NA | TRBJ1-5 | NA | TRBV6-6 | TGTGCCAGCAGTGGGCCTTATCAGCCCCAGCATTTT | CASSGPYQPQHF